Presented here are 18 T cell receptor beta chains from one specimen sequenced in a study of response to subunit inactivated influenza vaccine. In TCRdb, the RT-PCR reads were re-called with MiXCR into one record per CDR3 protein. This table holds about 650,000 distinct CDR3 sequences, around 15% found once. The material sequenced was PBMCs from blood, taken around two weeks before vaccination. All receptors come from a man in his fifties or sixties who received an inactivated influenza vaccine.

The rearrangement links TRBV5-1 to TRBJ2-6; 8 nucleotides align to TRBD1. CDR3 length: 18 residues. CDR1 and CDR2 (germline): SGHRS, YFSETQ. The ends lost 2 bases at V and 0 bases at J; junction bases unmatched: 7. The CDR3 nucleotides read TGCGCCAGCAGCTTAACCGGGACAGGACACTCTGGGGCCAACGTCCTGACTTTC. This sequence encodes CASSLTGTGHSGANVLTF.

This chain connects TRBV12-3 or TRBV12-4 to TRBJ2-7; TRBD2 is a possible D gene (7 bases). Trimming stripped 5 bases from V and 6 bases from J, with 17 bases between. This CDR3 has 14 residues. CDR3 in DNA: TGTGCCAGCAGTAGGGGGGGGTTGGAACGCGAGCAGTACTTC. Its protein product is CASSRGGLEREQYF.

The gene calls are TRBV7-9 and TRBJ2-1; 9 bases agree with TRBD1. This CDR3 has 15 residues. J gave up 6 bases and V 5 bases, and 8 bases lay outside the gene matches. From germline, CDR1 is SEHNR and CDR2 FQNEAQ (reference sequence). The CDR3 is CASSRDRVGVNEQFF. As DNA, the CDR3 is TGTGCCAGCAGCCGGGACAGGGTGGGTGTCAATGAGCAGTTCTTC.

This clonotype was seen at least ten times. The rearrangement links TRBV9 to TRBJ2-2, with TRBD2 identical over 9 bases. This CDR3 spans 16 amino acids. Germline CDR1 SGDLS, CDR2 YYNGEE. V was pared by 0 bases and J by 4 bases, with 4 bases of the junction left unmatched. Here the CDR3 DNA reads TGTGCCAGCAGCGTAGTTGCGGGAGGGCCCACCGGGGAGCTGTTTTTT. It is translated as CASSVVAGGPTGELFF.

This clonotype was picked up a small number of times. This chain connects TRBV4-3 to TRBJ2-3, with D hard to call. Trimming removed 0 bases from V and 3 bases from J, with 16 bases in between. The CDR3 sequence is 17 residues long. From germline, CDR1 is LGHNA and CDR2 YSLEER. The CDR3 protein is CASSQDLGGAATDTQYF. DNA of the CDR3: TGCGCCAGCAGCCAAGATCTAGGCGGAGCCGCTACAGATACGCAGTATTTT.

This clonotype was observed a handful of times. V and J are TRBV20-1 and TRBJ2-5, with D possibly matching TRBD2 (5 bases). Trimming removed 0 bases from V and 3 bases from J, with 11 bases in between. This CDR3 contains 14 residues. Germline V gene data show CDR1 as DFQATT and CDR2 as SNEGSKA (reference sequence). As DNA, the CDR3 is TGCAGTGCTAGAGATGTGGGAGATAAAGAGACCCAGTACTTC. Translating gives CSARDVGDKETQYF.

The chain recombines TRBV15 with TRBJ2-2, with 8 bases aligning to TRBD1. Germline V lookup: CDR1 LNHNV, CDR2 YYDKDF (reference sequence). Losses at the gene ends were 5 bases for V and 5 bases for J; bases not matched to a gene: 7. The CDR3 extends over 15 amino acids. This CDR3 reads CATSGRTGLTGELFF. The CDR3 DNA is TGTGCCACCAGCGGGAGGACAGGGTTGACCGGGGAGCTGTTTTTT.

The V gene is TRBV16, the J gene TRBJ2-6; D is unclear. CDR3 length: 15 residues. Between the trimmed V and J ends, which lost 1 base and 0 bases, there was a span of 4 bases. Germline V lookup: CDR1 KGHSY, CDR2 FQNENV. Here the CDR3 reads CASSQFNSGANVLTF. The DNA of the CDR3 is TGTGCCAGCAGCCAATTTAACTCTGGGGCCAACGTCCTGACTTTC. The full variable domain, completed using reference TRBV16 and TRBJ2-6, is GEEVAQTPKHLVRGEGQKAKLYCAPIKGHSYVFWYQQVLKNEFKFLISFQNENVFDETGMPKERFSAKCLPNSPCSLEIQATKLEDSAVYFCASSQFNSGANVLTFGAGSRLTVL.

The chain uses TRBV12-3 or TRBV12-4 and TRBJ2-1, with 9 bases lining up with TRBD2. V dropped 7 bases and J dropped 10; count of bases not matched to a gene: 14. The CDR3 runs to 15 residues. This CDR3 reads CASTPREGLGWEQFF. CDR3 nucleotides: TGTGCCAGCACCCCGCGGGAGGGCCTGGGTTGGGAGCAGTTCTTC.

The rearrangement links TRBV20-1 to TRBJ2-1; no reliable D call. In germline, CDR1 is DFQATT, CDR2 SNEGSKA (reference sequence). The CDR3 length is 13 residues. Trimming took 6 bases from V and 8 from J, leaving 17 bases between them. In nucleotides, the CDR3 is TGCAGTGCACCGATAGGCGGTCTCGATGAGCAGTTCTTC. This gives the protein CSAPIGGLDEQFF.

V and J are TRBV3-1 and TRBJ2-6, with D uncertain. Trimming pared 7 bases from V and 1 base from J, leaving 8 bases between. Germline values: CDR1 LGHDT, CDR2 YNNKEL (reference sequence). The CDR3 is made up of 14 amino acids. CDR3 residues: CASTTRSGANVLTF. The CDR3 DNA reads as TGTGCCAGCACCACCAGGTCTGGGGCCAACGTCCTGACTTTC.

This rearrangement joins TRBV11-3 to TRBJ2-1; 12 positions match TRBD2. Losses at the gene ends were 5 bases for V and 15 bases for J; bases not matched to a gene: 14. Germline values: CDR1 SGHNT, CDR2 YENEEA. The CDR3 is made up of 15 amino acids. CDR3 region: CASSVGSRLAGEVFF. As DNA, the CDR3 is TGTGCCAGCAGCGTCGGGTCTAGACTAGCGGGAGAAGTGTTCTTC.

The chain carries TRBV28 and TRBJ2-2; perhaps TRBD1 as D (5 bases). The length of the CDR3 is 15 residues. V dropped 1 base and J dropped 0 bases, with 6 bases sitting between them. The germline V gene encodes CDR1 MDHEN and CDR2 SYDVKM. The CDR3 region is CASSLSRANTGELFF. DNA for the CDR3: TGTGCCAGCAGTTTATCCAGGGCGAACACCGGGGAGCTGTTTTTT.

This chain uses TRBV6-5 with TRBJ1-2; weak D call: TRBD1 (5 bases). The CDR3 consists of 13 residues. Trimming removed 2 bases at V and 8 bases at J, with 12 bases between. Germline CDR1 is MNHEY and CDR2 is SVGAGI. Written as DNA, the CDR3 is TGTGCCAGCAGTTACGAAGGGGCGATCGGCTACACCTTC. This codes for CASSYEGAIGYTF.

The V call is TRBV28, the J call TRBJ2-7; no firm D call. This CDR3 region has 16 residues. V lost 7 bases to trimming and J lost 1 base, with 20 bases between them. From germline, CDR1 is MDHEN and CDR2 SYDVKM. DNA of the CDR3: TGTGCCAGCACCTCGATACACTCGAAGGGATCCTACGAGCAGTACTTC. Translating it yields CASTSIHSKGSYEQYF.

The CDR3 coding sequence is TGTGCCAGCAGCCTAAGGTACCGGGACAGGGGGCAGGAGTTCTTC. Protein: CASSLRYRDRGQEFF. This chain uses TRBV7-2 with TRBJ2-1; 12 nucleotides align to TRBD1. From germline, CDR1 is SGHTA and CDR2 FQGNSA. Losses at the gene ends were 5 bases for V and 14 bases for J; bases not matched to a gene: 13. The CDR3 extends over 15 amino acids. Drawing the rest from reference TRBV7-2 and TRBJ2-1, the complete variable domain is GAGVSQSPSNKVTEKGKDVELRCDPISGHTALYWYRQSLGQGLEFLIYFQGNSAPDKSGLPSDRFSAERTGGSVSTLTIQRTQQEDSAVYLCASSLRYRDRGQEFFGPGTRLTVL.

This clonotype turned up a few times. The CDR3 reads CASSLVGLVGEQYF. The CDR3 DNA sequence: TGTGCCAGCAGCTTAGTGGGACTAGTAGGCGAGCAGTACTTC. This chain joins TRBV7-2 and TRBJ2-7, with TRBD2 matching 8 bases. The junction had 5 bases not matched to a gene; V was cut back by 1 base and J by 6 bases. Germline values: CDR1 SGHTA, CDR2 FQGNSA. The CDR3 consists of 14 residues.

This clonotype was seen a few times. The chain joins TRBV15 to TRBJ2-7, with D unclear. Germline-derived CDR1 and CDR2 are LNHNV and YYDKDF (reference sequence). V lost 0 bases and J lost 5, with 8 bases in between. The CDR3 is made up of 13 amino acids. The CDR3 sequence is CATSRDPRDEQYF. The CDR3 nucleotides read TGTGCCACCAGCAGAGATCCCCGGGACGAGCAGTACTTC.